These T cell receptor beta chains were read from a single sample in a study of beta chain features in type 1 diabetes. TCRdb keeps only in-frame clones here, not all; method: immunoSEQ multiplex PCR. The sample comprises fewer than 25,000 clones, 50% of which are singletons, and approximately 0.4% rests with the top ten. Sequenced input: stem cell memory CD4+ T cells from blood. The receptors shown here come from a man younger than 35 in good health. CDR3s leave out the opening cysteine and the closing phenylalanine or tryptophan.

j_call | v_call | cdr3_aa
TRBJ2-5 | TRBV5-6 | ASSLERGTETQY
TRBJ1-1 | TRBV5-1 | ASSSTGVNTEAF
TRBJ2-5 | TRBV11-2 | ASTPQYQETQY
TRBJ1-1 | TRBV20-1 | SASRVTEAF
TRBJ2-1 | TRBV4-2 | ASSNRQILF
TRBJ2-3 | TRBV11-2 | ASRYPGTSKDTQY
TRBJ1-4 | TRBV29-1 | SVLEGRKLF
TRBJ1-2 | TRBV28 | ASSKMGAGYGYT
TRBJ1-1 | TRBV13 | ASRLQGPDTEAF
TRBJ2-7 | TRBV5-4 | ASSLGQGYSYEQY
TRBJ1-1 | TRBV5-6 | ASSPWGGNTEAF
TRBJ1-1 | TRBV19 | ASSKGQEAF